Listed below are T cell receptor beta chains from one sample, sequenced in a study of shared clonotypes between healthy human individuals. The repertoire was sequenced with immunoSEQ multiplex PCR; TCRdb's copy has only in-frame clones and lacks some. The repertoire has over a million clones, about 70% of them found once; the top ten carry approximately 1.5%. The material sequenced was memory CD4+ T cells sorted from blood. Receptor source: a man aged 18-30 years in good health. Each CDR3 is given with its conserved first and last residue. Each record gives: clone size, V gene, CDR3 length, D gene, J gene, CDR3 protein, CDR3 DNA. The D gene is left open where the match is weak. The size of a clone is reported for some rows only, either as once, few or many, or as a class for expanded clones.

>-|TRBV2|13|TRBD1|TRBJ2-7
CASSPGTGGEQYF
TGTGCCAGCAGCCCAGGGACAGGGGGCGAGCAGTACTTC
>many|TRBV10-3|14|TRBD2|TRBJ2-5
CASQRTSGEETQYF
TGTGCCTCCCAGAGGACTAGCGGGGAAGAGACCCAGTACTTC
>few|TRBV5-1|16|-|TRBJ1-4
CASSLGGGRANEKLFF
TGCGCCAGCAGCTTGGGAGGGGGACGGGCAAATGAAAAACTGTTTTTT
>-|TRBV11-2|16|-|TRBJ2-3
CASSEGQRQSTDTQYF
TGTGCCAGCAGCGAAGGACAGAGACAAAGCACAGATACGCAGTATTTT
>once|TRBV30|14|-|TRBJ1-2
CAWTLKNTNYGYTF
TGTGCCTGGACCCTCAAGAATACTAACTATGGCTACACCTTC
>-|TRBV11-3|12|-|TRBJ2-7
CASSLDGYEQYF
TGTGCCAGCAGCTTAGATGGCTACGAGCAGTACTTC
>-|TRBV25-1|12|-|TRBJ1-4
CASSEDREKLFF
TGTGCCAGCAGTGAGGACCGTGAAAAACTGTTTTTT
>few|TRBV18|16|-|TRBJ1-6
CASSPNQRDSNSPLHF
TGTGCCAGCTCACCAAACCAGAGAGATTCGAATTCACCCCTCCACTTT
>-|TRBV30|15|-|TRBJ2-5
CAWDGTYLGGETQYF
TGTGCCTGGGACGGGACTTACTTAGGGGGGGAGACCCAGTACTTC
>once|TRBV4-1|13|TRBD1|TRBJ1-2
CASSQGQIYGYTF
TGCGCCAGCAGCCAGGGACAGATCTATGGCTACACCTTC
>-|TRBV6-5|13|-|TRBJ2-1
CASSGIPYNEQFF
TGTGCCAGCAGCGGGATCCCCTACAATGAGCAGTTCTTC
>-|TRBV18|15|-|TRBJ2-7
CASSPPGGGSYEQYF
TGTGCCAGCTCACCACCGGGAGGGGGGTCCTACGAGCAGTACTTC
>-|TRBV5-1|16|TRBD2|TRBJ2-1
CASSTTLAALTSEQFF
TGCGCCAGCAGCACCACACTAGCGGCCCTTACAAGCGAGCAGTTCTTC
>few|TRBV30|15|TRBD1|TRBJ1-5
CAWTGEGQGNQPQHF
TGTGCCTGGACCGGAGAGGGACAGGGGAATCAGCCCCAGCATTTT
>few|TRBV6-1|15|TRBD1|TRBJ1-6
CASSEAGGANSPLHF
TGTGCCAGCAGTGAGGCAGGGGGCGCAAATTCACCCCTCCACTTT
>-|TRBV5-4|15|-|TRBJ1-4
CASSTTGTVNEKLFF
TGTGCCAGCTCGACAACCGGGACGGTTAATGAAAAACTGTTTTTT
>-|TRBV9|12|-|TRBJ2-7
CASSVAGNEQYF
TGTGCCAGCAGCGTAGCAGGGAACGAGCAGTACTTC
>-|TRBV7-2|14|-|TRBJ2-7
CASSLQGGSYEQYF
TGTGCCAGCAGCTTGCAGGGCGGCTCCTACGAGCAGTACTTC
>once|TRBV2|13|TRBD1|TRBJ2-7
CASSVDRDHEQYF
TGTGCCAGCAGCGTAGACAGGGATCACGAGCAGTACTTC
>-|TRBV29-1|12|-|TRBJ1-5
CSVGGTNQPQHF
TGCAGCGTTGGAGGGACTAATCAGCCCCAGCATTTT
>-|TRBV7-2|15|TRBD2|TRBJ2-7
CASSARLADSYEQYF
TGTGCCAGCAGCGCCCGACTAGCGGACTCCTACGAGCAGTACTTC
>-|TRBV5-8|14|-|TRBJ2-3
CASSVRDSVDTQYF
TGTGCCAGCAGCGTCCGGGACTCCGTAGATACGCAGTATTTT
>-|TRBV6-6|11|-|TRBJ2-7
CASRGGLEQYF
TGTGCCAGCAGAGGAGGACTAGAGCAGTACTTC
>-|TRBV28|14|TRBD1|TRBJ1-5
CASSPGGAGQPQHF
TGTGCCAGCAGCCCAGGGGGCGCGGGACAGCCCCAGCATTTT